This is a list of T cell receptor beta chains from one sample in a study of T-cell reconstitution after alpha-beta-depleted transplantation in children. TCRdb processed the PCR reads anew with MiXCR; each CDR3 protein has one entry. Of some 150,000 distinct CDR3 sequences in the sample, more than 8% were seen once. Material: PBMCs, mostly from graft donor cells, obtained 180 days after TCRalphabeta/CD19-depleted stem cell transplant. Receptors originate from a female patient between 2 and 15 years old who had a stem cell transplant for congenital amegakaryocytic thrombocytopenia, so the T cells may come from the graft donor. The CDR3 runs from the conserved cysteine through the conserved F or W. Each record gives: clone size, J gene, D gene, V gene, CDR3 DNA, CDR3 protein. A D gene is named only where the DNA matches it firmly. Some rows mark clone size as missing; the rest say once, few, many or name a class of expanded clone.

. | TRBJ1-5 | . | TRBV20-1 | TGCAGTGCGAAATTTAGCAATCAGCCCCACCATTTC | CSAKFSNQPHHF
many | TRBJ1-4 | . | TRBV7-6 | TGTGCCAGCAGCCCGGCTGGGGATGAAAAACTGTTTTTT | CASSPAGDEKLFF
many | TRBJ2-3 | TRBD2 | TRBV12-3/TRBV12-4 | TGTGCCAGCAGTTCGGAGCGGGAGGCCCCAGATACGCAGTATTTT | CASSSEREAPDTQYF
many | TRBJ2-1 | TRBD2 | TRBV28 | TGTGCGAGCGATGGACTAGCGGGCTACAATGAGCAGTTCTTC | CASDGLAGYNEQFF
many | TRBJ2-7 | TRBD2 | TRBV12-3/TRBV12-4 | TGTGCCAGCAGTCCGACTAGCGGGAACTACGAGCAGTACTTC | CASSPTSGNYEQYF
many | TRBJ2-7 | . | TRBV2 | TGTGCCAGCAGTGCACGACCTCTTGGCGGTTACGAGCAGTACTTC | CASSARPLGGYEQYF
many | TRBJ1-2 | . | TRBV20-1 | TGCAGTGCATATGGCTACACCTTC | CSAYGYTF
. | TRBJ1-1 | TRBD1 | TRBV12-3/TRBV12-4 | TGTGCCAGCAGCAGACAGGGGGTGTCTGAAGCTTTCTTT | CASSRQGVSEAFF
many | TRBJ2-2 | . | TRBV4-2 | TGTGCCAGCAGCCAAGCGGAAGGTCAGGTCGGGGAGCTGTTTTTT | CASSQAEGQVGELFF
few | TRBJ1-4 | TRBD1 | TRBV4-2 | TGTGCCAGCAGCCCACGACCTGATCCGGGACAGGGAATTGAGAAACTGTTTTTT | CASSPRPDPGQGIEKLFF
. | TRBJ2-5 | . | TRBV10-3 | TGTGCCATCCGTGAGCCTGCAGAGACCCAGTACTTC | CAIREPAETQYF
. | TRBJ2-5 | . | TRBV7-2 | TGTGCCAGCAGCTACCCCGGCAGGGAGTGGGAGACCCAGTACTTC | CASSYPGREWETQYF
few | TRBJ2-6 | . | TRBV5-8 | TGTGCCAGCACCCCACAACACGACAGCTCTGGGGCCAACGTCCTGACTTTC | CASTPQHDSSGANVLTF
many | TRBJ2-1 | TRBD1 | TRBV5-1 | TGCGCCAGCAGCTTGCTCGGGACAGGGGGCAACAATGAGCAGTTCTTC | CASSLLGTGGNNEQFF
many | TRBJ2-5 | . | TRBV7-2 | TGTGCCAGCAGCTTATGGGGTGGGGCCAGGGAGACCCAGTACTTC | CASSLWGGARETQYF
many | TRBJ2-2 | . | TRBV3-1 | TGTGCCAGCATGGGACTCGGAGACACCGGGGAGCTGTTTTTT | CASMGLGDTGELFF
many | TRBJ2-7 | . | TRBV7-9 | TGTGCCAGCAGCTCGGGGGTTTTCGACTACGAGCAGTACTTC | CASSSGVFDYEQYF
. | TRBJ2-3 | . | TRBV5-5 | TGTGCCAGCAGCTTGTCCATTCAAGTGGGGGTGAGCACAGATACGCAGTATTTT | CASSLSIQVGVSTDTQYF
many | TRBJ1-5 | . | TRBV28 | TGTGCCAGCAGTGGCCAAGGGCCCTTTTATAGCAATCAGCCCCAGCATTTT | CASSGQGPFYSNQPQHF
. | TRBJ2-5 | . | TRBV5-6 | TGTGCCAGCAGCTTGGGTCTGGTGGCGCAAGAGACCCAGTACTTC | CASSLGLVAQETQYF
many | TRBJ2-1 | . | TRBV28 | TGTGCCAGCAGCCAAAACACAGGGTACAATGAGCAGTTCTTC | CASSQNTGYNEQFF
many | TRBJ2-1 | TRBD2 | TRBV4-2 | TGTGCCAGCAGCCCGACCGATGGTTTAGCGGGGCCCTGTAGGTGCAATGAGCAGTTCTTC | CASSPTDGLAGPCRCNEQFF
many | TRBJ2-7 | . | TRBV28 | TGTGCCAGCAGTTCAACACGCGAGCAGTACTTC | CASSSTREQYF
. | TRBJ1-5 | . | TRBV28 | TGTGCCAGCGTGTCCGCGGACAGCTGTTTTTGGCAGCCCCAGCATTTT | CASVSADSCFWQPQHF
many | TRBJ2-2 | TRBD1 | TRBV5-1 | TGCGCCAGCAGCGTGCAGACAGGGTCCGGGGAGCTGTTTTTT | CASSVQTGSGELFF
many | TRBJ1-1 | TRBD1 | TRBV18 | TGTGCCAGCTCACGCACGGGACAGCTGAACACTGAAGCTTTCTTT | CASSRTGQLNTEAFF
many | TRBJ1-1 | . | TRBV19 | TGTGCCAGTAGTAAGTCAGGGGCTCTGAACACTGAAGCTTTCTTT | CASSKSGALNTEAFF
many | TRBJ2-2 | TRBD2 | TRBV5-1 | TGCGCCAGCAGCCCGTCTAGCGGGAGGAACACCGGGGAGCTGTTTTTT | CASSPSSGRNTGELFF
few | TRBJ1-2 | TRBD1 | TRBV5-1 | TGCGCCAGCAGCCTACGACAGGGCGGCTATGGCTACACCTTC | CASSLRQGGYGYTF
many | TRBJ1-1 | . | TRBV12-3/TRBV12-4 | TGTGCCAGCAGTTTTTCTGTACAGGGGAACACTGAAGCTTTCTTT | CASSFSVQGNTEAFF
many | TRBJ2-7 | TRBD1 | TRBV28 | TGTGCCAGCAGTTCCTCCGACAGGGTACGCGAGCAGTACTTC | CASSSSDRVREQYF
many | TRBJ2-5 | . | TRBV20-1 | TGCAGTGCTAGGTACGGGGAAGAGACCCAGTACTTC | CSARYGEETQYF
many | TRBJ2-2 | . | TRBV30 | TGTGCCTGGAGTTCCTCTGCCGGGGAGCTGTTTTTT | CAWSSSAGELFF
. | TRBJ2-5 | . | TRBV5-1 | TGCGCCAGCAGCAACGGACCTGGGGGGGAGACCCAGTACTTC | CASSNGPGGETQYF
many | TRBJ2-5 | . | TRBV20-1 | TGCAGTGCTAGAATTATAGGGCCCCAAGAGACCCAGTACTTC | CSARIIGPQETQYF
many | TRBJ2-3 | . | TRBV28 | TGCGCCAGCAGGTCCACAGATACGCAGTATTTT | CASRSTDTQYF
many | TRBJ2-7 | . | TRBV28 | TGTGCCAGCAGTCCCCACAAATCAGTGAGCTACGAGCAGTACTTC | CASSPHKSVSYEQYF
few | TRBJ2-2 | . | TRBV4-3 | TGCGCCAGCAGCCACCTTTGGGACGGGCAGTCTTCCGGGGAGCTGTTTTTT | CASSHLWDGQSSGELFF
few | TRBJ2-1 | TRBD2 | TRBV29-1 | TGCAGCGTTGTGGGGGGACTAGCGGTGTACAATGAGCAGTTCTTC | CSVVGGLAVYNEQFF
many | TRBJ2-7 | TRBD1 | TRBV5-6 | TGTGCCAGCAGCATAGACAGGGCGGGCGAGCAGTACTTC | CASSIDRAGEQYF
many | TRBJ1-5 | . | TRBV7-2 | TGTGCCAGCAGCTCGGGACCCCACCCGGAGCCCCAGCATTTT | CASSSGPHPEPQHF
. | TRBJ1-5 | . | TRBV12-1 | TGTGCCAGCAGCTTATGGGACTTCTATAGCAATCAGCCCCAGCATTTT | CASSLWDFYSNQPQHF
many | TRBJ1-6 | TRBD1 | TRBV12-3/TRBV12-4 | TGTGCCAGCAGTACCCGCAACAGGGGTAATTCACCCCTCCACTTT | CASSTRNRGNSPLHF
few | TRBJ1-6 | . | TRBV20-1 | TGCAGTGCTAGGCAGGGGACCTATAATTCACCCCTCCACTTT | CSARQGTYNSPLHF
. | TRBJ2-5 | . | TRBV4-2 | TGTGCCAGCAGCCGCACTGGACAGAAGTTCCAAGAGACCCAGTACTTC | CASSRTGQKFQETQYF
many | TRBJ2-2 | . | TRBV4-1 | TGCGCCAGCAGCCAAGGACTGACAGTTGGGGTTTACACCGGGGAGCTGTTTTTT | CASSQGLTVGVYTGELFF
many | TRBJ2-5 | . | TRBV24-1 | TGTGCCACCAGTGATTATGGCTCCGGGCAGTTCCAAGAGACCCAGTACTTC | CATSDYGSGQFQETQYF
many | TRBJ2-2 | . | TRBV20-1 | TGCAGTGCTAGACCCCCAGGGGTTGGCACCGGGGAGCTGTTTTTT | CSARPPGVGTGELFF
. | TRBJ2-1 | . | TRBV18 | TGTGCCAGCTCACAACAGGACTATGAGCAGTTCTTC | CASSQQDYEQFF
many | TRBJ1-2 | . | TRBV20-1 | TGCAGTGCTAGAGATCGAGATGGCTACACCTTC | CSARDRDGYTF
few | TRBJ2-7 | . | TRBV7-2 | TGTGCCAGCAGCTTAGAGCACAGGGTAGCCTACTACGAGCAGTACTTC | CASSLEHRVAYYEQYF
many | TRBJ2-1 | TRBD1 | TRBV4-1 | TGCGCCAGCAGCCCCCAGGGGGTTGAGCAGTTCTTC | CASSPQGVEQFF
once | TRBJ1-6 | . | TRBV12-3/TRBV12-4 | TGTGCCTGCAGCAGCGCGAGCTCCTATAATTCACCCCTCCACTTT | CACSSASSYNSPLHF
many | TRBJ2-7 | TRBD1 | TRBV20-1 | TGCAGTGCTAGAAGGACAGGGCCCTACGAGCAGTACTTC | CSARRTGPYEQYF
many | TRBJ2-1 | . | TRBV20-1 | TGCAGTGCCACTCGTCGTCTAGGAACCTACAATGAGCAGTTCTTC | CSATRRLGTYNEQFF